This TCR beta chain was retrieved from a study of control samples from healthy donors and cancer patients. Per germline, CDR1 SEHNR and CDR2 FQNEAQ (reference sequence). Trimming shortened V by 5 bases and J by 5 bases, and 7 bases separated the two germline ends. CDR3 size: 13 residues. Measured with immunoSEQ multiplex PCR; TCRdb has only the in-frame clones, and not every one. The sample includes about 100,000 clones, over 80% of them seen just once. Sequencing was performed on blood. This chain links TRBV7-9 with TRBJ1-6; no definite D call. The clonotype originates from a man younger than 40 in good health. The CDR3 coding sequence is TGTGCCAGCAGCCCAGGTCATAATTCACCCCTCCACTTT. Residues: CASSPGHNSPLHF.